Below, one T cell receptor beta chain is given with its context. Its target is not known. With a much larger clone just one base away, this may be a read error. These data originate in a study of T cells in Graves' hyperthyroidism and ophthalmopathy. Study-wide findings and caveats: Peripheral blood also featured most of the thyroid clonotypes expanded above 0.001. Using 13 V-J features, a model discriminated ophthalmopathy from stable hyperthyroidism.

The germline V gene has CDR1 ENHRY and CDR2 SYGVKD. The CDR3 is 12 residues long. Researchers took RNA transcripts and amplified the TCR beta CDR3 regions from them. First-round RT-PCR targeting the TCR CDR3 was performed with the HTBI primer set. TCRdb passed the multiplex PCR reads through MiXCR, listing each CDR3 protein once. Counted here are about 640,000 distinct CDR3 sequences, 45% occurring once; the ten biggest clones make up less than 9%. This sequence originates from an adult man with Graves' disease, either hyperthyroidism or ophthalmopathy (not recorded which). The chain couples TRBV10-3 to TRBJ2-7, with 7 positions matching TRBD1. Sequencing was carried out using peripheral blood or thyroid tissue (not recorded which). The CDR3 region has the DNA TGTGCCATGGGGACAGCCATCTACGAGCAGTGCTTC. Protein: CAMGTAIYEQCF.